The rows below give T cell receptor beta chains drawn from one sample of a study of T cells in Graves' hyperthyroidism and ophthalmopathy. TCRdb re-called the multiplex PCR reads with MiXCR, one entry per CDR3 protein. The sample includes about 600,000 distinct CDR3 sequences, 12% to 15% of them seen just once. Sequenced input: blood. The receptors derive from a young woman with Graves' ophthalmopathy. Each CDR3 is given with its conserved first and last residue. Fields, in order: V gene, CDR3 length, clone size, D gene, J gene, CDR3 protein, CDR3 DNA. A D gene is named only where the DNA matches it firmly. Not all rows give a size; the values are once, few, many and, for expanded clones, a class.

v_gene: TRBV10-3
len: 17
abundance: few
d_gene: .
j_gene: TRBJ2-2
CDR3aa: CAISESRTPANTGELFF
CDR3nt: TGTGCCATCAGTGAGTCGAGGACTCCCGCGAACACCGGGGAGCTGTTTTTT

v_gene: TRBV6-1
len: 14
abundance: many
d_gene: TRBD1
j_gene: TRBJ1-1
CDR3aa: CASSSRTGNTEAFF
CDR3nt: TGTGCCAGCAGTTCCCGGACAGGGAACACTGAAGCTTTCTTT

v_gene: TRBV20-1
len: 13
abundance: .
d_gene: .
j_gene: TRBJ1-3
CDR3aa: CSARGGGLNTIYF
CDR3nt: TGCAGTGCTAGAGGAGGGGGGTTAAACACCATATATTTT

v_gene: TRBV5-1
len: 15
abundance: once
d_gene: .
j_gene: TRBJ2-5
CDR3aa: CASSDGLRAMETQYF
CDR3nt: TGCGCCAGCAGTGACGGGTTAAGGGCCATGGAGACCCAGTACTTC

v_gene: TRBV7-9
len: 16
abundance: many
d_gene: .
j_gene: TRBJ2-3
CDR3aa: CASSGQGTASTDTQYF
CDR3nt: TGTGCCAGCAGCGGTCAGGGGACCGCTAGCACAGATACGCAGTATTTT

v_gene: TRBV27
len: 14
abundance: many
d_gene: .
j_gene: TRBJ1-2
CDR3aa: CASSIPGAGNGYTF
CDR3nt: TGTGCCAGCAGCATCCCAGGGGCAGGGAATGGCTACACCTTC

v_gene: TRBV6-1
len: 15
abundance: many
d_gene: TRBD1
j_gene: TRBJ1-2
CDR3aa: CASSEAVGTGRGYTF
CDR3nt: TGTGCCAGCAGTGAAGCGGTCGGGACAGGGCGTGGCTACACCTTC

v_gene: TRBV7-3
len: 14
abundance: many
d_gene: .
j_gene: TRBJ2-7
CDR3aa: CASSWHQSSYEQYF
CDR3nt: TGTGCCAGCAGCTGGCACCAGAGTAGCTACGAGCAGTACTTC

v_gene: TRBV2
len: 15
abundance: many
d_gene: TRBD2
j_gene: TRBJ2-7
CDR3aa: CASSERLAVNYEQYF
CDR3nt: TGTGCCAGCAGTGAACGGCTAGCGGTAAACTACGAGCAGTACTTC

v_gene: TRBV20-1
len: 18
abundance: many
d_gene: TRBD2
j_gene: TRBJ2-1
CDR3aa: CSAPPSPWREEPYNEQFF
CDR3nt: TGCAGTGCTCCCCCTTCGCCCTGGCGGGAGGAACCCTACAATGAGCAGTTCTTC

v_gene: TRBV11-2
len: 13
abundance: many
d_gene: .
j_gene: TRBJ1-1
CDR3aa: CASSSSSGTEAFF
CDR3nt: TGTGCCAGCAGCTCCTCCTCGGGGACTGAAGCTTTCTTT

v_gene: TRBV2
len: 13
abundance: many
d_gene: TRBD2
j_gene: TRBJ2-1
CDR3aa: CASSPVGGDEQFF
CDR3nt: TGTGCCAGCAGCCCTGTGGGGGGGGATGAGCAGTTCTTC

v_gene: TRBV20-1
len: 15
abundance: .
d_gene: TRBD1
j_gene: TRBJ1-1
CDR3aa: CSAQRDRVGNTEAFF
CDR3nt: TGCAGTGCACAGCGGGACAGGGTAGGGAACACTGAAGCTTTCTTT

v_gene: TRBV28
len: 16
abundance: many
d_gene: .
j_gene: TRBJ2-3
CDR3aa: CASSSRGTYGTDTQYF
CDR3nt: TGTGCCAGCAGTTCACGCGGAACCTACGGCACAGATACGCAGTATTTT

v_gene: TRBV20-1
len: 14
abundance: many
d_gene: .
j_gene: TRBJ2-3
CDR3aa: CSARVPGPTDTQYF
CDR3nt: TGCAGTGCTAGGGTGCCCGGCCCCACAGATACGCAGTATTTT

v_gene: TRBV6-1
len: 15
abundance: many
d_gene: TRBD2
j_gene: TRBJ2-3
CDR3aa: CASSGRGLGTDTQYF
CDR3nt: TGTGCCAGCAGTGGTAGAGGACTAGGCACAGATACGCAGTATTTT

v_gene: TRBV6-1
len: 17
abundance: .
d_gene: .
j_gene: TRBJ2-7
CDR3aa: CASSYDFKLSRSYEQYF
CDR3nt: TGTGCCAGCAGTTATGATTTTAAGCTCTCCCGATCCTACGAGCAGTACTTC

v_gene: TRBV3-1
len: 15
abundance: many
d_gene: TRBD2
j_gene: TRBJ2-1
CDR3aa: CASSPRLAGMYEQFF
CDR3nt: TGTGCCAGCAGCCCACGACTAGCGGGGATGTATGAGCAGTTCTTC

v_gene: TRBV5-6
len: 16
abundance: few
d_gene: .
j_gene: TRBJ2-2
CDR3aa: CASSSSGTGWAGELFF
CDR3nt: .

v_gene: TRBV29-1
len: 16
abundance: many
d_gene: .
j_gene: TRBJ2-1
CDR3aa: CSVEGWDSRVVDEQFF
CDR3nt: TGCAGCGTTGAAGGCTGGGACTCCCGCGTCGTTGATGAGCAGTTCTTC

v_gene: TRBV3-1
len: 15
abundance: many
d_gene: TRBD2
j_gene: TRBJ2-1
CDR3aa: CASSQDGGGPFEQFF
CDR3nt: TGTGCCAGCAGCCAAGATGGGGGAGGGCCGTTTGAGCAGTTCTTC

v_gene: TRBV27
len: 17
abundance: many
d_gene: TRBD2
j_gene: TRBJ2-7
CDR3aa: CASSLRREGRISYEQYF
CDR3nt: TGTGCCAGCAGTTTAAGGCGGGAGGGAAGAATAAGCTACGAGCAGTACTTC

v_gene: TRBV28
len: 16
abundance: .
d_gene: TRBD2
j_gene: TRBJ2-1
CDR3aa: CASSLPGLAGHNEQFF
CDR3nt: TGTGCCAGCAGTTTACCCGGACTAGCGGGACACAATGAGCAGTTCTTC

v_gene: TRBV13
len: 14
abundance: many
d_gene: TRBD1
j_gene: TRBJ2-5
CDR3aa: CASSGQGDRETQYF
CDR3nt: TGTGCCAGCAGCGGACAGGGGGATCGAGAGACCCAGTACTTC

v_gene: TRBV7-8
len: 15
abundance: .
d_gene: .
j_gene: TRBJ2-5
CDR3aa: CASSSMSGIQETQYF
CDR3nt: TGTGCCAGCAGCTCGATGTCCGGGATCCAAGAGACCCAGTACTTC

v_gene: TRBV6-1
len: 15
abundance: .
d_gene: .
j_gene: TRBJ2-1
CDR3aa: CASSDVQGLRNEQFF
CDR3nt: TGTGCCAGCAGTGACGTCCAGGGGCTCAGGAATGAGCAGTTCTTC

v_gene: TRBV12-3/TRBV12-4
len: 15
abundance: many
d_gene: .
j_gene: TRBJ1-6
CDR3aa: CASSLRGGLDSPLHF
CDR3nt: TGTGCCAGCAGTTTACGGGGGGGCCTGGATTCACCCCTCCACTTT

v_gene: TRBV6-6
len: 15
abundance: few
d_gene: TRBD2
j_gene: TRBJ2-3
CDR3aa: CASSYGGVATDTQYF
CDR3nt: TGTGCCAGCAGTTACGGGGGGGTAGCCACAGATACGCAGTATTTT

v_gene: TRBV6-1
len: 12
abundance: .
d_gene: .
j_gene: TRBJ1-2
CDR3aa: CASSSTGKLTTF
CDR3nt: TGTGCCAGCAGTTCTACCGGCAAACTTACGACCTTC

v_gene: TRBV11-3
len: 15
abundance: many
d_gene: .
j_gene: TRBJ1-1
CDR3aa: CASSLGPGMNTEAFF
CDR3nt: TGTGCCAGCAGCTTAGGGCCAGGCATGAACACTGAAGCTTTCTTT

v_gene: TRBV20-1
len: 18
abundance: many
d_gene: TRBD2
j_gene: TRBJ2-3
CDR3aa: CSARGTSGATWITESQYF
CDR3nt: TGCAGTGCTAGAGGGACTAGCGGAGCCACTTGGATCACAGAGTCGCAGTATTTT

v_gene: TRBV28
len: 14
abundance: many
d_gene: .
j_gene: TRBJ1-5
CDR3aa: CASAFGGGNQPQHF
CDR3nt: TGTGCCAGCGCTTTTGGTGGGGGCAATCAGCCCCAGCATTTT

v_gene: TRBV30
len: 17
abundance: many
d_gene: .
j_gene: TRBJ2-1
CDR3aa: CAWHGWTPRNIGDEQFF
CDR3nt: TGTGCCTGGCATGGGTGGACACCACGGAACATCGGCGATGAGCAGTTCTTC

v_gene: TRBV14
len: 16
abundance: many
d_gene: .
j_gene: TRBJ1-1
CDR3aa: CASSQYWGGVNTEAFF
CDR3nt: TGTGCCAGCAGCCAATACTGGGGAGGGGTGAACACTGAAGCTTTCTTT

v_gene: TRBV7-8
len: 15
abundance: .
d_gene: .
j_gene: TRBJ1-5
CDR3aa: CASSLATLSNQPQHF
CDR3nt: TGTGCCAGCAGCTTAGCGACACTAAGCAATCAGCCCCAGCATTTT

v_gene: TRBV24-1
len: 14
abundance: .
d_gene: .
j_gene: TRBJ2-5
CDR3aa: CATSDLAGPETQYF
CDR3nt: TGTGCCACCAGTGATTTGGCAGGACCAGAGACCCAGTACTTC

v_gene: TRBV7-8
len: 15
abundance: .
d_gene: .
j_gene: TRBJ2-1
CDR3aa: CASSFRDGSYNEQFF
CDR3nt: TGTGCCAGCAGCTTCCGGGACGGATCCTACAATGAGCAGTTCTTC

v_gene: TRBV4-2
len: 17
abundance: many
d_gene: TRBD1
j_gene: TRBJ2-7
CDR3aa: CASSQRIAGTGSYEQYF
CDR3nt: TGTGCCAGCAGCCAGCGTATAGCCGGGACAGGGTCGTACGAGCAGTACTTC

v_gene: TRBV7-9
len: 14
abundance: .
d_gene: TRBD1
j_gene: TRBJ1-5
CDR3aa: CASSWGQGGQPQHF
CDR3nt: TGTGCCAGCAGCTGGGGACAGGGCGGCCAGCCCCAGCATTTT

v_gene: TRBV6-2/TRBV6-3
len: 14
abundance: many
d_gene: TRBD2
j_gene: TRBJ2-7
CDR3aa: CASSDLAGADEQYF
CDR3nt: TGTGCCAGCAGCGACCTAGCGGGAGCCGACGAGCAGTACTTC

v_gene: TRBV3-1
len: 16
abundance: few
d_gene: TRBD2
j_gene: TRBJ2-3
CDR3aa: CASSQGLAGDGDTQYF
CDR3nt: TGTGCCAGCAGCCAAGGACTAGCGGGAGATGGGGATACGCAGTATTTT

v_gene: TRBV28
len: 15
abundance: many
d_gene: TRBD1
j_gene: TRBJ2-7
CDR3aa: CASSSPGQGFSEQYF
CDR3nt: TGTGCCAGCAGCTCCCCGGGACAGGGGTTTTCCGAGCAGTACTTC

v_gene: TRBV6-5
len: 19
abundance: many
d_gene: .
j_gene: TRBJ2-2
CDR3aa: CASSYSFPLSSRNTGELFF
CDR3nt: TGTGCCAGCAGTTACTCGTTTCCTCTGTCCTCTAGAAACACCGGGGAGCTGTTTTTT

v_gene: TRBV29-1
len: 12
abundance: many
d_gene: .
j_gene: TRBJ1-1
CDR3aa: CSVRRGGTEAFF
CDR3nt: TGCAGCGTCCGCCGGGGCGGGACTGAAGCTTTCTTT

v_gene: TRBV20-1
len: 15
abundance: many
d_gene: TRBD2
j_gene: TRBJ2-1
CDR3aa: CSAKRGSGRYNEQFF
CDR3nt: TGCAGTGCTAAAAGAGGCAGCGGGAGATACAATGAGCAGTTCTTC

v_gene: TRBV9
len: 16
abundance: few
d_gene: .
j_gene: TRBJ2-3
CDR3aa: CASSVASADFTDTQYF
CDR3nt: TGTGCCAGCAGCGTAGCCTCGGCGGACTTCACAGATACGCAGTATTTT

v_gene: TRBV20-1
len: 14
abundance: .
d_gene: TRBD2
j_gene: TRBJ2-1
CDR3aa: CSSPGTSGVNEQFF
CDR3nt: TGCAGTTCCCCCGGGACTAGCGGGGTCAATGAGCAGTTCTTC

v_gene: TRBV4-1
len: 15
abundance: few
d_gene: .
j_gene: TRBJ2-5
CDR3aa: CASSQGLQQQETQYF
CDR3nt: TGCGCCAGCAGCCAAGGTTTGCAACAGCAAGAGACCCAGTACTTC

v_gene: TRBV6-1
len: 15
abundance: many
d_gene: .
j_gene: TRBJ1-2
CDR3aa: CASSGGQGRLYGYTF
CDR3nt: TGTGCCAGCAGTGGAGGTCAGGGCCGGTTGTATGGCTACACCTTC

v_gene: TRBV30
len: 14
abundance: many
d_gene: .
j_gene: TRBJ2-7
CDR3aa: CAWSEGQGIHEQYF
CDR3nt: TGTGCCTGGAGCGAGGGGCAGGGGATCCACGAGCAGTACTTC

v_gene: TRBV2
len: 11
abundance: many
d_gene: .
j_gene: TRBJ2-5
CDR3aa: CASSEGETQYF
CDR3nt: TGTGCCAGCAGTGAGGGAGAGACCCAGTACTTC

v_gene: TRBV19
len: 19
abundance: .
d_gene: .
j_gene: TRBJ1-2
CDR3aa: CASSGYSTGQGVRLLGYTF
CDR3nt: TGTGCCAGTAGTGGGTACTCGACGGGACAAGGGGTACGGCTGCTAGGCTACACCTTC

v_gene: TRBV5-1
len: 14
abundance: many
d_gene: .
j_gene: TRBJ1-1
CDR3aa: CASSSVTANTEAFF
CDR3nt: TGCGCCAGCAGCTCGGTAACAGCGAACACTGAAGCTTTCTTT

v_gene: TRBV20-1
len: 13
abundance: few
d_gene: .
j_gene: TRBJ2-2
CDR3aa: CSARGSVTGELFF
CDR3nt: TGCAGTGCAAGGGGTAGCGTCACCGGGGAGCTGTTTTTT

v_gene: TRBV6-2/TRBV6-3
len: 18
abundance: many
d_gene: TRBD2
j_gene: TRBJ2-1
CDR3aa: CASSSLLSGIVSYNEQFF
CDR3nt: TGTGCCAGCAGTTCCCTACTGAGCGGGATTGTCTCCTACAATGAGCAGTTCTTC